This section outlines one T cell receptor beta chain sequence together with its context. No antigen is known for it. No quality values exist for individual bases; no much larger clone is one base distant. The time point label, read with the paper, signifies: cells obtained before transplantation from donor or recipient. CD3+CD4+ and CD3+CD8+ populations were FACS-sorted from unstimulated pre-transplant donor and recipient cells taken from spleen or lymph nodes. The data were taken from a study of graft-versus-host responses after intestinal transplantation (dated by TCRdb to the early 2020s). In the study overall: Recipients received multivisceral, liver-intestinal, or isolated intestinal transplants. To identify alloreactive clones, pre-transplant mixed lymphocyte reaction products were sequenced and compared with unstimulated pre-transplant donor and recipient T cells. Bulk TCR-beta CDR3 sequencing was used to track graft-versus-host and host-versus-graft alloreactive T cell clones in the graft, circulation and bone marrow after intestinal transplantation. The cohort enrolled approximately 24 intestinal transplant recipients, one of whom was a retransplant, and a few patients without pretransplant specimens were excluded. Instead of going to the commercial service, samples from a few later patients were sequenced in-house on an Illumina MiSeq and processed with MiXCR. Every recipient was given anti-thymocyte globulin induction, then maintenance tacrolimus and steroids for approximately 3 years. Donor T cell macrochimerism was defined as a peak of at least 4% donor T cells among recipient peripheral blood mononuclear cells. Broad study findings and their caveats: In the allografts of patients with donor T cell macrochimerism, GvH to HvG T cell clonal ratios were high. Conclusions were limited by the relatively low number and heterogeneity of intestinal transplant patients. Peak levels of circulating GvH clones were associated with declines in HvG clones early after transplant. GvH clones turned up in recipient bone marrow, with some appearing earlier in ileal mucosa or blood, a pattern consistent with an intestinal mucosal origin.

Receptors were amplified or captured by the immunoSEQ multiplex PCR assay. In most patients, genomic DNA was isolated using the Qiagen DNeasy Blood and Tissue Kit and sent frozen to Adaptive Biotechnologies for TCR sequencing. Adaptive Biotechnologies carried out high-throughput TCR-beta CDR3 sequencing of genomic DNA for most patients. The study's processing was this. Adaptive's ImmunoSEQ software was the source of the TCR sequencing data for about 17 patients, while a few other patients were processed with MiXCR and VDJtools. To correct CD4 versus CD8 sorting errors, sequences present in both subsets at a frequency ratio below 5:1 were removed. CDR3 nucleotide sequences shared between donor and recipient were removed because their origin could not be assigned. To be classed as alloreactive, a clone needed at least 2-fold expansion over unstimulated cells and a minimum CFSE-low frequency of 0.002% (template counts) or 0.001% (read counts). Mappable clones were those detected in sequenced pre-transplant spleen, lymph node, or MLR CFSE-low populations of the donor or recipient. The cumulative frequency of alloreactive clones was calculated as a percentage of all sequences, weighted by copy number. This is the immuneACCESS table as TCRdb keeps it, with only in-frame sequences that have V and J called. A part of the clones is gone; compared with another copy, unresolved V genes explain less than half, and the rest is unexplained. V and J calls and clone size are given by that table; D and trimming were obtained from the DNA. The sample table shows approximately 120,000 clones, and around 90% are seen once. The ten largest clones add up to approximately 0.17% of the sample.

V is clipped by 2 bases and J by 11 bases, and the sequence between their germline boundaries is 18 bases long. From the germline V gene (reference sequence), CDR1 is MNHEY and CDR2 is SMNVEV. Including the terminal cysteine and phenylalanine, the CDR3 comprises 14 residues. Just CDR3 DNA is preserved here, 42 bases in frame from base 1. This sequence uses TRBV27 and TRBJ1-1; TRBD1 is a possible D gene, resting on 6 matching bases. This receptor was taken from a human donor who received an intestinal transplant. The material was unstimulated CD4+ T cells sorted from spleen or lymph node cells, obtained before intestinal transplant. The CDR3 has the sequence CASSLQGTPLRAFF. DNA sequence: TGTGCCAGCAGTTTACAGGGGACACCCCTGCGGGCTTTCTTT.